Presented here are 19 T cell receptor beta chains from one specimen sequenced in a study of chemoradiotherapy in HPV16-positive cancers. Only in-frame clones appear in the TCRdb table, and some are missing; sequencing was by immunoSEQ multiplex PCR. This table has 6,000 to 6,500 clones, about 93% appearing once. Sequencing used blood, obtained from a patient who underwent chemoradiotherapy. The receptors here all came from a human donor with HPV-associated anogenital cancer.

The V gene is TRBV11-2, the J gene TRBJ2-7, with TRBD1 matching over 8 bases. V lost 2 bases, J lost 3 bases, and 6 bases stayed unmatched. From germline, CDR1 is SGHAT and CDR2 FQNNGV. There are 15 residues in the CDR3. CDR3 in DNA: TGTGCCAGCAGCTTAATAAGGACAGGGAACTACGAGCAGTACTTC. The encoded protein is CASSLIRTGNYEQYF.

The chain has TRBV12-5 and TRBJ1-3; D unclear. Germline V lookup: CDR1 LGHNT, CDR2 FRNRAP. The V gene lost 4 bases and the J gene lost 1 base, with 11 bases spanning the gap. CDR3 length equals 15 residues. CDR3 sequence reads: CASGSRTLSGNTIYF. The CDR3 DNA sequence: TGTGCTAGTGGTTCCCGGACCCTATCTGGAAACACCATATATTTT.

The V and J genes are TRBV29-1 and TRBJ1-1; D possibly corresponds to TRBD1 (6 bases). This CDR3 has 14 residues. Per germline, CDR1 SQVTM and CDR2 ANQGSEA. Trimming removed 0 bases at V and 4 bases at J, with 12 bases between. CDR3 sequence: CSVEDRGQGTEAFF. DNA of the CDR3: TGCAGCGTTGAAGATCGGGGGCAGGGCACTGAAGCTTTCTTT. Based on the CDR3 plus reference TRBV29-1 and TRBJ1-1, the full variable domain is SAVISQKPSRDICQRGTSLTIQCQVDSQVTMMFWYRQQPGQSLTLIATANQGSEATYESGFVIDKFPISRPNLTFSTLTVSNMSPEDSSIYLCSVEDRGQGTEAFFGQGTRLTVV.

The CDR3 reads CAILIPDTQYF. The CDR3 region has the DNA TGTGCCATCCTGATCCCAGATACGCAGTATTTT. The chain couples TRBV7-9 to TRBJ2-3; D unresolved. Germline CDR1 reads SEHNR; CDR2 reads FQNEAQ (reference sequence). The CDR3 runs 11 residues. V was shortened by 10 bases and J by 4 bases, with 9 bases between the two germline ends.

The chain has TRBV11-2 and TRBJ2-7; 15 bases fit TRBD2. The junction had 12 bases not matched to a gene; V was cut back by 4 bases and J by 5 bases. The CDR3 covers 18 residues. Per the germline V gene, CDR1 is SGHAT and CDR2 is FQNNGV. The CDR3 bases are TGTGCCAGCAGCTCAACCCCCGGGACTAGCGGGAGGAGGAACGAGCAGTACTTC. Protein product: CASSSTPGTSGRRNEQYF.

The J gene is TRBJ2-5, the V gene TRBV9, with 13 positions matching TRBD2. This CDR3 contains 17 residues. V trimming: 0 bases; J trimming: 4 bases; junction bases outside the gene matches: 6. From germline, CDR1 is SGDLS and CDR2 YYNGEE. The CDR3 DNA is TGTGCCAGCAGCGTAGGCCGGACTAGCGGGGGTATAGAGACCCAGTACTTC. Translation gives CASSVGRTSGGIETQYF.

This chain links TRBV2 with TRBJ2-3, with D unclear. The CDR3 is 11 amino acids. The V and J ends lost 5 bases and 2 bases respectively, with 2 bases between them. Germline CDR1 is SNHLY and CDR2 is FYNNEI. The CDR3 loop is CASSNTDTQYF. The CDR3 DNA follows: TGTGCCAGCAGTAACACAGATACGCAGTATTTT.

The gene calls are TRBV7-9 and TRBJ2-2; D is tentatively TRBD1 or TRBD2 (5 bases each). This CDR3 comprises 15 residues. Between the trimmed V and J ends, which lost 8 bases and 0 bases, there was a span of 13 bases. Per germline, CDR1 SEHNR and CDR2 FQNEAQ (reference sequence). Written as DNA, the CDR3 is TGTGCCAGCTCCCCCGGGGCCCCGAACACCGGGGAGCTGTTTTTT. This codes for CASSPGAPNTGELFF. Using reference TRBV7-9 and TRBJ2-2 for the parts outside the CDR3, the full variable domain is DTGVSQNPRHKITKRGQNVTFRCDPISEHNRLYWYRQTLGQGPEFLTYFQNEAQLEKSRLLSDRFSAERPKGSFSTLEIQRTEQGDSAMYLCASSPGAPNTGELFFGEGSRLTVL.

The chain joins TRBV12-5 to TRBJ2-7; 7 positions match TRBD1. This CDR3 spans 13 amino acids. V lost 6 bases to trimming and J lost 2 bases; unmatched junction nucleotides: 4. Germline-derived CDR1 and CDR2 are LGHNT and FRNRAP. The CDR3 reads CASGQTGTYEQYF. CDR3 bases: TGTGCTAGTGGACAGACAGGGACCTACGAGCAGTACTTC.

This chain uses TRBV19 with TRBJ2-7; the match to TRBD1 covers 10 bases. The germline V gene has CDR1 LNHDA and CDR2 SQIVND (reference sequence). CDR3 length: 17 amino acids. V was clipped by 5 bases and J by 3 bases; unmatched bases: 13. The CDR3 region is CASSAIWDRGDFYEQYF. CDR3 coding DNA: TGTGCCAGTAGTGCCATCTGGGACAGGGGCGATTTCTACGAGCAGTACTTC.

About this clone itself: The junction shows a germline mismatch at one end, possibly a read error. This chain uses TRBV4-3 with TRBJ2-3; no definite D call. The CDR3 is 10 amino acids. Germline V gene sequence: CDR1 LGHNA, CDR2 YSLEER. The CDR3 protein is CASSQERVNF. Written as DNA, the CDR3 is TGCGCCAGCAGCCAAGAAAGAGTAAATTTT.

The V gene is TRBV7-8, the J gene TRBJ1-2; 9 bases match TRBD1. The CDR3 sequence is 17 residues long. V gave up 4 bases and J gave up 6 bases; unmatched junction bases: 15. Germline CDR1 is SGHVS and CDR2 is FQNEAQ. This chain's CDR3 is CASSYPGARQGVHGYTF. The CDR3 DNA reads as TGTGCCAGCAGCTACCCAGGGGCCCGACAGGGGGTACATGGCTACACCTTC.

CDR3 in DNA: TGTGCCAGCAGCTCGGGACTAGCGGGGGGGCTTAGGGAAGAGACCCAGTACTTC. Encoded protein: CASSSGLAGGLREETQYF. The V call is TRBV7-6, the J call TRBJ2-5, with TRBD2 matching over 16 bases. In germline, CDR1 is SGHVS, CDR2 FNYEAQ. CDR3 size: 18 residues. V shed 4 bases and J 3 bases; nucleotides not matched to a gene: 8. Based on the CDR3 plus reference TRBV7-6 and TRBJ2-5, the full variable domain is GAGVSQSPRYKVTKRGQDVALRCDPISGHVSLYWYRQALGQGPEFLTYFNYEAQQDKSGLPNDRFSAERPEGSISTLTIQRTEQRDSAMYRCASSSGLAGGLREETQYFGPGTRLLVL.

This chain uses TRBV5-1 with TRBJ1-4; D is uncertain. The germline V gene has CDR1 SGHRS and CDR2 YFSETQ. Trimming pared 0 bases from V and 7 bases from J, leaving 16 bases between. The CDR3 has 16 amino acids. CDR3 residues: CASSLGTDLRSEKLFF. CDR3 nucleotide sequence: TGCGCCAGCAGCTTGGGGACGGACCTCAGGAGTGAAAAACTGTTTTTT.

The J gene is TRBJ2-1, the V gene TRBV7-2; 9 nucleotides align to TRBD2. Germline V gives CDR1 SGHTA, CDR2 FQGNSA. J lost 8 bases, V lost 0 bases, and 5 bases had no gene match. The CDR3 is 15 residues long. CDR3 DNA sequence: TGTGCCAGCAGCTTAGCGCGCGGGGGGGCTCATGAGCAGTTCTTC. Encoded protein: CASSLARGGAHEQFF. The full variable domain, with the rest looked up from reference TRBV7-2 and TRBJ2-1, is GAGVSQSPSNKVTEKGKDVELRCDPISGHTALYWYRQSLGQGLEFLIYFQGNSAPDKSGLPSDRFSAERTGGSVSTLTIQRTQQEDSAVYLCASSLARGGAHEQFFGPGTRLTVL.

V and J are TRBV6-4 and TRBJ2-7; 8 positions match TRBD2. The germline gives CDR1 MRHNA, CDR2 SNTAGT. The V gene end was trimmed by 5 bases and the J gene end by 2 bases; junction bases not matched to a gene: 8. This CDR3 has 15 residues. CDR3 in amino acids: CASSLEAGAPYEQYF. CDR3 bases: TGTGCCAGCAGTCTTGAAGCGGGAGCTCCCTACGAGCAGTACTTC.

The CDR3 DNA reads as TGCGCCAGCAGCCCGGACACTCAACAGCCCCAGCATTTT. Amino acid sequence: CASSPDTQQPQHF. V usage is TRBV5-1 and J usage is TRBJ1-5, with TRBD1 as a possible D gene (5 bases). V was trimmed by 4 bases and J by 7 bases, leaving 12 bases between them. There are 13 residues in the CDR3. Germline V gene sequence: CDR1 SGHRS, CDR2 YFSETQ.

The chain links TRBV11-2 to TRBJ2-5, with a weak D call TRBD2 (7 bases). The V end was cut by 5 bases, the J end by 5 bases, with 18 bases between. The CDR3 extends over 15 amino acids. The germline V gene encodes CDR1 SGHAT and CDR2 FQNNGV. This CDR3 is CASSPFGGAEETQYF. DNA of the CDR3: TGTGCCAGCAGCCCCTTTGGGGGGGCCGAGGAGACCCAGTACTTC.

This clone showed up just a few times. This chain joins TRBV29-1 and TRBJ2-7; the match to TRBD1 covers 9 bases. Germline assignment: CDR1 SQVTM and CDR2 ANQGSEA. The CDR3 extends over 13 amino acids. With 4 bases clipped from V and 3 bases from J, the junction kept 4 bases outside the gene matches. The DNA of the CDR3 is TGCAGCGTTGGGGGACAGGGCTTCTACGAGCAGTACTTC. It is translated as CSVGGQGFYEQYF.